Detailed here is one T cell receptor beta chain. What it binds is unknown. The data stem from a study of beta chain features in type 1 diabetes. cDNA synthesis used the whole RNA isolate, giving expressed TCRB sequences. The table came from immunoSEQ multiplex PCR; TCRdb's copy has only in-frame clones and leaves some out. This table has roughly 180,000 clones, 6.5% to 8.5% appearing once. Whole-study findings and limits: Type 1 diabetes patients had TCRB CDR3s that were shorter (moderately but significantly so) in all four CD4+ subsets.

The receptor's source is a man aged 18 to 29 with type 1 diabetes. The sample taken for sequencing was central memory CD4+ T cells from blood.

CDR3: CASRKTGGRDEQYF. Here the CDR3 DNA reads TGTGCCAGCAGGAAAACAGGGGGTCGAGACGAGCAGTACTTC. J is TRBJ2-7 and V is TRBV2, with 8 bases lining up with TRBD1. Germline V gene lookup returns CDR1 SNHLY and CDR2 FYNNEI. This CDR3 spans 14 amino acids. Trimming removed 6 bases from V and 5 bases from J; junction bases left unmatched: 9.